The rows below give T cell receptor beta chains drawn from one sample of a study of T-cell reconstitution after alpha-beta-depleted transplantation in children. Each CDR3 protein gets one entry after TCRdb re-called the PCR reads with MiXCR. The sample yields about 460,000 distinct CDR3 sequences, around 12% seen once. The sample consisted of PBMCs from the stem cell graft donor, taken from the stem cell graft. The receptors derive from a human donor who donated a stem cell graft to a child with combined immunodeficiency. Both conserved end residues are part of each CDR3. Fields, in order: V gene, D gene, clone size, J gene, CDR3 DNA, CDR3 protein. The D gene is left open where the match is weak. Rows may omit the clone size; those that give it use once, few, many or a size class.

TRBV6-5	.	.	TRBJ2-7	TGTGCCAGCAGTTCATCAACCCCCTCTCGACAGGAAAGCTCCTACGAGCAGTACTTC	CASSSSTPSRQESSYEQYF
TRBV27	.	many	TRBJ2-7	TGTGCCAGCAGTTCGACAGGCATGGAGCAGTACTTC	CASSSTGMEQYF
TRBV5-1	TRBD1	.	TRBJ2-6	TGCGCCAGCAGCCCCTGGACAGGGCGCTCTGGGGCCAACGTCCTGACTTTC	CASSPWTGRSGANVLTF
TRBV5-4	.	many	TRBJ2-2	TGTGCCAGCAGCCCCAGTGACACCGGGGAGCTGTTTTTT	CASSPSDTGELFF
TRBV27	.	few	TRBJ2-7	TGTGCCAGCAGTTTATCGCCTTCTGTTCCGACTTCCTACGAGCAGTACTTC	CASSLSPSVPTSYEQYF
TRBV12-3/TRBV12-4	.	few	TRBJ2-3	TGTGCCAGCGGCAAAACTGATCTAAGCACAGATACGCAGTATTTT	CASGKTDLSTDTQYF
TRBV12-3/TRBV12-4	.	many	TRBJ2-7	TGTGCCAGCAGTTTGAACAGATACTACGAGCAGTACTTC	CASSLNRYYEQYF
TRBV28	.	many	TRBJ2-7	TGTGCCAGCAGTTTATGGACAGCCTACGAGCAGTACTTC	CASSLWTAYEQYF
TRBV12-3/TRBV12-4	TRBD2	.	TRBJ2-3	TGTGCCAGCAGAGGAACGATACTAGCGGGGGGGCCTGTGGCTACGCAGTATTTT	CASRGTILAGGPVATQYF
TRBV6-2/TRBV6-3	TRBD1	.	TRBJ1-4	TGTGCCAGCGCTATGAGGACAGGGCCTGAAAAACTGTTTTTT	CASAMRTGPEKLFF
TRBV7-3	TRBD2	.	TRBJ2-3	TGTGCCAGCAGTCAACCGGGACTAGCGGGCACAGATACGCAGTATTTT	CASSQPGLAGTDTQYF
TRBV28	TRBD1	.	TRBJ2-3	TGTGCCAGCAGTAGACAGGGTATAAGCACAGATACGCAGTATTTT	CASSRQGISTDTQYF
TRBV10-3	TRBD2	.	TRBJ2-3	TGTGCCATCAGTGACCCGACTAGCCTCGGCACAGATACGCAGTATTTT	CAISDPTSLGTDTQYF
TRBV7-7	.	.	TRBJ2-5	TGTGCCAGCAGCCAGGACGGAGGCCAAGAGACCCAGTACTTC	CASSQDGGQETQYF
TRBV5-1	TRBD2	few	TRBJ2-6	TGCGCCAGCAGCTTGGCTAGGACTAGCTCTGGGGCCAACGTCCTGACTTTC	CASSLARTSSGANVLTF
TRBV9	.	few	TRBJ1-1	TGTGCCAGCAGCGTAAGCAACACTGAAGCTTTCTTT	CASSVSNTEAFF
TRBV12-3/TRBV12-4	.	many	TRBJ2-2	TGTGCCAGCAGCAAACAGGGCCACGGGGAGCTGTTTTTT	CASSKQGHGELFF
TRBV3-1	.	.	TRBJ2-7	TGTGCCAGCAGCCAAAGATTCGGGGCAGGGCGGATCGAGTACGAGCAGTACTTC	CASSQRFGAGRIEYEQYF
TRBV7-6	TRBD2	few	TRBJ2-7	TGTGCCAGCAGCTTAGGTCGCGGGGGGACCTTATACGAGCAGTACTTC	CASSLGRGGTLYEQYF
TRBV12-3/TRBV12-4	.	few	TRBJ1-5	TGTGCCAGCAGTTCAGGGTTGGCTCAGCCCCAGCATTTT	CASSSGLAQPQHF
TRBV5-1	.	few	TRBJ2-6	TGCGCCAGCAGCTTGGTTGGCCAATACGGGGCCAACGTCCTGACTTTC	CASSLVGQYGANVLTF
TRBV6-1	.	.	TRBJ2-7	TGTGCCAGCAGTCCTAACTTTTCCTCGGGCTTCGGGCAGTACTTC	CASSPNFSSGFGQYF
TRBV20-1	.	few	TRBJ2-1	TGCAGTGCCCCTGGCTCCAGCTCCTACAATGAGCAGTTCTTC	CSAPGSSSYNEQFF
TRBV12-3/TRBV12-4	.	few	TRBJ2-7	TGTGCCAGCAGTCACTCGGGACGGACCTACGAGCAGTACTTC	CASSHSGRTYEQYF
TRBV27	TRBD2	.	TRBJ2-1	TGTGCCAGCAGGCTGACTAGCGGGATAGGGCATGAGCAGTTCTTC	CASRLTSGIGHEQFF
TRBV6-2/TRBV6-3	TRBD1	many	TRBJ2-7	TGTGCCAGCAGTTTGGACAGGGTGGACTACGAGCAGTACTTC	CASSLDRVDYEQYF
TRBV29-1	.	many	TRBJ2-1	TGCAGCGTTTCTCAGACTCACAATGAGCAGTTCTTC	CSVSQTHNEQFF
TRBV27	.	few	TRBJ2-7	TGTGCCAGCAGCCCCGGGGTCCAGACCTACGAGCAGTACTTC	CASSPGVQTYEQYF
TRBV29-1	.	.	TRBJ1-5	TGCAGCGTTTCCCAGGGTGGGAAAAATCAGCCCCAGCATTTT	CSVSQGGKNQPQHF
TRBV2	.	few	TRBJ2-2	TGTGCCAGCAGTGAATTGGGGACCACCGGGGAGCTGTTTTTT	CASSELGTTGELFF
TRBV5-8	.	.	TRBJ2-1	TGTGCCAGCAGCTCCGATAGCGGCAATGAGCAGTTCTTC	CASSSDSGNEQFF
TRBV12-3/TRBV12-4	TRBD1	.	TRBJ2-3	TGTGCCAGCAGTTTGTACAGGGGGGAAGATACGCAGTATTTT	CASSLYRGEDTQYF
TRBV10-3	.	.	TRBJ2-2	TGTGCCATCGACCAAGGAGACCGGGAGCTGTTTTTT	CAIDQGDRELFF
TRBV11-2	TRBD2	.	TRBJ2-1	TGTGCCAGCAGCTTGAGGCCAGCGGGGAGCTCCTACAATGAGCAGTTCTTC	CASSLRPAGSSYNEQFF
TRBV5-5	TRBD2	.	TRBJ2-1	TGTGCCAGCAGCTTAGCTAGCGGGAGCAATGAGCAGTTCTTC	CASSLASGSNEQFF
TRBV11-1	TRBD2	few	TRBJ2-1	TGTGCCAGCAGCTTAGAGACTAGCGGGGGGAGAAATGAGCAGTTCTTC	CASSLETSGGRNEQFF
TRBV9	.	many	TRBJ2-1	TGTGCCAGCAGCACCACCGACAGGGACTTTCCGTTCTTC	CASSTTDRDFPFF
TRBV6-5	TRBD2	many	TRBJ2-7	TGTGCCAGCAGTCGACCCGGACTAGCGGCCTACGAGCAGTACTTC	CASSRPGLAAYEQYF
TRBV9	TRBD2	.	TRBJ2-2	TGTGCCAGCAGCCCCTCTGCCCCCTGGAGCGGGAGGCACACCGGGGAGCTGTTTTTT	CASSPSAPWSGRHTGELFF
TRBV27	.	.	TRBJ2-3	TGTGCCAGCAGTTTCCTAGCCAGGGTTGGGACAGATACGCAGTATTTT	CASSFLARVGTDTQYF
TRBV5-6	.	few	TRBJ2-3	TGTGCCAGCAGCTTGGCGGCCTATACGCAGTATTTT	CASSLAAYTQYF
TRBV7-8	TRBD1	.	TRBJ2-2	TGTGCCAGCAGCAAACGGACAGGGGCCGCCGCCGGGGAGCTGTTTTTT	CASSKRTGAAAGELFF
TRBV12-3/TRBV12-4	.	few	TRBJ2-2	TGTGCCAGCAGTTTTTTACTCCCGATCGCGAACACCGGGGAGCTGTTTTTT	CASSFLLPIANTGELFF